The clone carrying this TCR beta chain was observed a handful of times. The antigen remains undetermined. The CDR3 sequence is 13 residues long. The V end was cut by 1 base, the J end by 3 bases, with 6 bases between. Germline loops: CDR1 SNHLY, CDR2 FYNNEI. The sample belongs to a study of beta chain features in type 1 diabetes. Study-wide results and limits: Junctions at VDJ sites from type 1 diabetes patients had fewer insertions and more deletions. A moderate, significant TCRB CDR3 shortening appeared in type 1 diabetes across four CD4+ subsets.

Expressed TCRB transcripts were sequenced because the isolated RNA had all been reverse transcribed beforehand. TCRdb's copy holds only in-frame clones and misses some; the assay was immunoSEQ multiplex PCR. This sample has approximately 250,000 clones; under 20% occur once, and the top ten carry roughly 0.08%. This receptor was obtained from a man aged 25-45 years with type 1 diabetes. This chain links TRBV2 with TRBJ1-1; D gene unclear. Sequenced: naive CD4+ T cells from blood. CDR3 sequence (DNA): TGTGCCAGCAGTGAAGGACAACACACTGAAGCTTTCTTT. Protein: CASSEGQHTEAFF.